The sequence of this T cell receptor (beta chain) was determined in a study of T cell changes during pregnancy in multiple sclerosis. Repertoires were generated with immunoSEQ multiplex PCR, while TCRdb's copy carries only in-frame clones and drops some. The repertoire holds fewer than 110,000 clones, roughly 92% seen once, with around 0.8% in the top ten. The CDR3 has 16 residues. The germline gives CDR1 LNHDA, CDR2 SQIVND (reference sequence). V lost 5 bases, J lost 3 bases, and 13 bases stayed unmatched. Sample: peripheral blood, taken in the third trimester of pregnancy. The V gene is TRBV19, the J gene TRBJ2-7; 7 bases agree with TRBD1. The clonotype originates from a female donor in good health, enrolled as a control in a pregnancy study. The CDR3 here is CASSSGMRQGSYEQYF. CDR3 DNA: TGTGCCAGTAGTTCGGGAATGAGACAGGGTAGCTACGAGCAGTACTTC.